The T cell receptor (beta chain) under discussion was sequenced for a study of glioma-infiltrating T cells after dendritic cell vaccination. In germline, CDR1 is LGHNA, CDR2 YSLEER. The CDR3 sequence is 17 residues long. V lost 1 base and J lost 5; bases outside the gene matches: 14. As for this clone: Its specificity is unknown.

Points from the study as a whole: Higher pretreatment TIL content predicted longer progression-free time and survival.

The primer mix had 60 V beta and 13 J beta primers. Libraries were prepared by immunoSEQ multiplex PCR; TCRdb keeps only in-frame clonotypes and omits some of them. The table records roughly 100,000 clones, 75% to 85% of them present only once. The chain carries TRBV4-3 and TRBJ2-7; 7 nucleotides match TRBD1. Sample: blood, taken before dendritic cell vaccination. This clonotype originated in a human donor with glioblastoma. The CDR3 nucleotides are TGCGCCAGCAGCCAAGCAGCTAGAGGACAGGCTAAAGACGAGCAGTACTTC. As protein: CASSQAARGQAKDEQYF.